A single sample gave rise to the 22 T cell receptor beta chains below, sequenced in a study of blood T cell repertoires in COVID-19 (dated by TCRdb to the early 2020s). The library was generated by the immunoSEQ multiplex PCR assay. Not all clones reach the TCRdb copy of this immuneACCESS table, which keeps in-frame sequences only. Checked studies attribute under half of the gap to unresolved V genes and leave the rest unexplained. The table for this sample lists some 330,000 clones; 92% of them were counted only once. The top ten hold approximately 17% of the sample. The sequencing sample was made of PBMCs or T cells enriched from blood (not recorded which). These receptors were obtained from a woman under 40 who had recovered from COVID-19.

J is TRBJ2-3 and V is TRBV27, with 10 bases fitting TRBD2. This CDR3 has 15 residues. Germline V CDR1 and CDR2: MNHEY, SMNVEV (reference sequence). The junction had 6 bases not matched to a gene; V was cut back by 7 bases and J by 2 bases. CDR3 sequence: CASKWTSGFTDTQYF. CDR3 in DNA: TGTGCCAGCAAATGGACTAGCGGATTCACAGATACGCAGTATTTT.

J is TRBJ2-7 and V is TRBV18; TRBD1 agrees at 8 bases. This CDR3 is built from 13 residues. CDR1 and CDR2 (germline): KGHSH, LQKENI. After removal of 8 bases from V and 2 bases from J, the junction contained 5 bases not matched to a gene. This CDR3 is CASRLTGAYEQYF. The DNA for the CDR3 is TGTGCCAGCCGATTGACAGGGGCCTACGAGCAGTACTTC.

The chain employs TRBV5-6 and TRBJ2-7, with D maybe TRBD2 (5 bases). CDR1 and CDR2 from the germline V gene are SGHDT and YYEEEE. The CDR3 totals 12 residues. Deletions cut 4 bases from V and 2 bases from J, with 7 bases between. The CDR3 DNA reads as TGTGCCAGCAGCCTAGCAGCCTACGAGCAGTACTTC. Translation: CASSLAAYEQYF.

J is TRBJ1-2 and V is TRBV15; 9 nucleotides line up with TRBD1. This CDR3 has 15 residues. Germline loops: CDR1 LNHNV, CDR2 YYDKDF (reference sequence). V trimming: 1 base; J trimming: 8 bases; junction bases outside the gene matches: 8. The CDR3 here is CATSRADRGSRGYTF. The CDR3 bases are TGTGCCACCAGCAGAGCGGACAGGGGAAGTCGGGGCTACACCTTC. Full variable domain (rest looked up from reference TRBV15 and TRBJ1-2): DAMVIQNPRYQVTQFGKPVTLSCSQTLNHNVMYWYQQKSSQAPKLLFHYYDKDFNNEADTPDNFQSRRPNTSFCFLDIRSPGLGDTAMYLCATSRADRGSRGYTFGSGTRLTVV.

V and J are TRBV4-2 and TRBJ2-7; 7 bases fit TRBD1. V lost 1 base and J lost 5; bases outside the gene matches: 8. CDR3 length equals 15 residues. Germline V CDR1 and CDR2: LGHNA, YNFKEQ. The CDR3 DNA reads as TGTGCCAGCAGCCAAGGGCAGGGGGAATGGGACGAGCAGTACTTC. The encoded protein is CASSQGQGEWDEQYF.

The chain recombines TRBV7-9 with TRBJ2-7; no clear D. The germline V gene encodes CDR1 SEHNR and CDR2 FQNEAQ (reference sequence). The CDR3 has 13 amino acids. The germline V and J ends were trimmed by 1 base and 4 bases, with 8 bases remaining between them. CDR3 loop: CASSLGGGYEQYF. CDR3 DNA sequence: TGTGCCAGCAGCTTAGGAGGTGGTTACGAGCAGTACTTC.

This chain uses TRBV7-6 with TRBJ2-2, with 8 bases matching TRBD2. The CDR3 is made up of 16 amino acids. The trim removed 6 bases at V and 6 bases at J, leaving 12 bases unmatched. Germline CDR1 reads SGHVS; CDR2 reads FNYEAQ. The CDR3 loop reads CASRTTSGPRAGELFF. Written as DNA, the CDR3 is TGTGCCAGCAGGACCACTAGCGGCCCACGCGCCGGGGAGCTGTTTTTT.

V gene TRBV27 combines with J gene TRBJ2-5; 8 bases are a match to TRBD1. The CDR3 contains 15 residues. The J segment lost 2 bases and the V segment lost 2 bases, leaving 4 bases of the junction unmatched. The V gene's germline CDR1 is MNHEY and CDR2 SMNVEV (reference sequence). The CDR3 here is CASSLGQGYQETQYF. In DNA form, the CDR3 reads TGTGCCAGCAGTTTAGGACAGGGTTATCAAGAGACCCAGTACTTC.

This chain uses TRBV11-3 with TRBJ2-7; 9 positions match TRBD2. V was clipped by 5 bases and J by 1 base; unmatched bases: 3. This CDR3 contains 14 residues. Germline V lookup: CDR1 SGHNT, CDR2 YENEEA. CDR3 in amino acids: CASSATSGSYEQYF. Written as DNA, the CDR3 is TGTGCCAGCAGCGCTACTAGCGGGTCCTACGAGCAGTACTTC.

This rearrangement joins TRBV7-9 to TRBJ1-1, with D unclear. Germline V gene data show CDR1 as SEHNR and CDR2 as FQNEAQ (reference sequence). Trimming took 0 bases from V and 2 from J, leaving 4 bases between them. The CDR3 totals 13 residues. The CDR3 region is CASSLAINTEAFF. CDR3 bases: TGTGCCAGCAGCTTAGCTATCAACACTGAAGCTTTCTTT.

This chain joins TRBV21-1 and TRBJ2-1; the table gives TRBD2 as D, unverified against the DNA. TRBV21-1 counts as a pseudogene. The CDR3 has 16 residues. The chain's CDR3 is CASSKEGGRDYNEQFF. CDR3 coding DNA: TGTGCCAGCAGCAAAGAGGGCGGGAGGGACTACAATGAGCAGTTCTTC.

The rearrangement joins TRBV3-1 (or the pseudogene TRBV3-2) to TRBJ1-3, with 8 bases identical to TRBD1. J lost 8 bases, V lost 4 bases, and 7 bases had no gene match. The germline V gene has CDR1 LGHDT and CDR2 YNNKEL (reference sequence). The length of the CDR3 is 14 residues. This chain's CDR3 is CASSRQTGGHTIYF. The DNA for the CDR3 is TGTGCCAGCAGCCGTCAAACAGGGGGTCACACCATATATTTT.

The genes are TRBV29-1 and TRBJ2-7; 8 nucleotides align to TRBD1. The CDR3 sequence is 12 residues long. Germline assignment: CDR1 SQVTM and CDR2 ANQGSEA. V shed 2 bases and J 8 bases; nucleotides not matched to a gene: 5. CDR3 residues: CSVELDRDKQYF. CDR3 DNA sequence: TGCAGCGTTGAACTGGACAGGGACAAGCAGTACTTC.

This clone was counted a few times. The chain links TRBV5-1 to TRBJ1-3; perhaps TRBD1 as D (6 bases). CDR1 and CDR2 (germline): SGHRS, YFSETQ. V lost 0 bases and J lost 2, with 12 bases in between. The CDR3 has 16 residues. In nucleotides, the CDR3 is TGCGCCAGCAGCTTGGTTGCAGGGGTGACTGGAAACACCATATATTTT. Translation gives CASSLVAGVTGNTIYF.

J is TRBJ2-1 and V is TRBV9, with D unresolved. Germline V lookup: CDR1 SGDLS, CDR2 YYNGEE. V shed 3 bases and J shed 6 bases, with 7 bases lying between them. The CDR3 totals 12 residues. The CDR3 nucleotides read TGTGCCAGCAGCGCCGTCGGCAATGAGCAGTTCTTC. It translates to CASSAVGNEQFF.

The chain combines TRBV2 with TRBJ1-2; TRBD1 agrees at 8 bases. The CDR3 contains 12 residues. Germline V CDR1 and CDR2: SNHLY, FYNNEI. The J segment lost 6 bases and the V segment lost 6 bases, leaving 3 bases of the junction unmatched. This CDR3 is CASRDREHGYTF. The CDR3 DNA reads as TGTGCCAGCAGGGACAGGGAGCATGGCTACACCTTC.

This clone was seen only once. The chain carries TRBV5-1 and TRBJ2-1; 7 bases map to TRBD2. The CDR3 consists of 14 residues. Germline CDR1 is SGHRS and CDR2 is YFSETQ. With 7 bases clipped from V and 1 base from J, the junction kept 5 bases outside the gene matches. The CDR3 DNA reads as TGCGCCAGCGAAACGGGGGGTTCCTACAATGAGCAGTTCTTC. Its translation is CASETGGSYNEQFF.

The V and J genes are TRBV7-2 and TRBJ1-4, with D possibly TRBD1 on 6 matching bases. This CDR3 is 15 amino acids long. The germline CDR1 and CDR2 sequences are SGHTA and FQGNSA. The V end was cut by 5 bases, the J end by 7 bases, with 17 bases between. CDR3 nucleotide sequence: TGTGCCAGCAGCCCCCGACAGGCTAAGGGTGAAAAACTGTTTTTT. Protein product: CASSPRQAKGEKLFF.

The chain is built from TRBV7-3 and TRBJ2-6; D gene uncertain. The length of the CDR3 is 14 residues. Between the trimmed V and J ends, which lost 4 bases and 4 bases, there was a span of 8 bases. In germline, CDR1 is SGHTA, CDR2 FQGTGA. DNA of the CDR3: TGTGCCAGCAGCTCCGACTTGGGGGCCAACGTCCTGACTTTC. It encodes CASSSDLGANVLTF.

V usage is TRBV28 and J usage is TRBJ1-5; D is ambiguous. Germline CDR1 and CDR2: MDHEN and SYDVKM. This CDR3 has 15 amino acids. V gave up 6 bases and J gave up 3 bases, with 15 bases separating them. The CDR3 here is CASSYPGSNNQPQHF. The CDR3 DNA is TGTGCCAGCAGCTACCCCGGGAGTAACAATCAGCCCCAGCATTTT.

The DNA for the CDR3 is TGTGCCATCAGTGCTACTGACAGATCCACCAAAAACATTCAGTACTTC. Its protein product is CAISATDRSTKNIQYF. This chain joins TRBV10-3 and TRBJ2-4; D may be TRBD1 (5 bases). The length of the CDR3 is 16 residues. Germline V gene sequence: CDR1 ENHRY, CDR2 SYGVKD. V lost 4 bases, J lost 2 bases, and 15 bases lay in between.

This clone occurred a few times. The chain combines TRBV11-2 with TRBJ2-3; maybe TRBD2 (5 bases). Germline CDR1 SGHAT, CDR2 FQNNGV. V lost 2 bases and J 4 bases, leaving 25 bases between the germline ends. This CDR3 has 19 amino acids. CDR3: CASSLNGIATHKRADTQYF. The CDR3 DNA follows: TGTGCCAGCAGCTTAAACGGGATAGCAACGCATAAGCGCGCAGATACGCAGTATTTT.